Listed below are T cell receptor beta chains from one sample, sequenced in a study of shared clonotypes between healthy human individuals. Here immunoSEQ multiplex PCR was the method, and the copy in TCRdb shows in-frame clones only, minus some. The data contain 2 million to 2.5 million clones, approximately 90% of them singletons. The material sequenced was naive CD4+ T cells from PBMCs. Every receptor here comes from a man aged 18 to 35 in good health. Some clones in this sample may be carry-over from other donors' samples. Each CDR3 is given with its conserved first and last residue. D genes are given only for firm matches. Size is omitted from some rows. Given values are once, few, many or a class for expanded clones.

clone size	D gene	J gene	V gene	CDR3 DNA	CDR3 protein
few	NA	TRBJ1-5	TRBV4-1	TGCGCCAGCAGCCAGCCCGGTTCTCCCCAGCATTTT	CASSQPGSPQHF
NA	TRBD1	TRBJ2-7	TRBV5-8	TGTGCCAGCACCACCAATTGGCGCACAGGGGGAAGCGAGCAGTACTTC	CASTTNWRTGGSEQYF
NA	NA	TRBJ1-1	TRBV7-2	TGTGCCAGCAGCTTAATGTCAGGGGCAGGAGAAGCTTTCTTT	CASSLMSGAGEAFF
NA	NA	TRBJ2-1	TRBV30	TGTGCCTGGACCGTAAGACAGGCAAGCTCCTACAATGAGCAGTTCTTC	CAWTVRQASSYNEQFF
NA	NA	TRBJ2-5	TRBV2	TGTGCCAGCAGCCGGGTTGGCCAAGAGACCCAGTACTTC	CASSRVGQETQYF
NA	NA	TRBJ2-6	TRBV12-2	NA	CASRLALPWGSGANVLTF
NA	NA	TRBJ2-1	TRBV9	TGTGCCAGCAGCGTAGGCCTAGCGTACAATGAGCAGTTCTTC	CASSVGLAYNEQFF
NA	TRBD1	TRBJ1-1	TRBV28	TGTGCCAGCAATGTCCCGGGACAGGAAGCTTTCTTT	CASNVPGQEAFF
NA	NA	TRBJ2-7	TRBV9	TGTGCCAGCAGCGTAACGGCTAGTAACAACGAGCAGTACTTC	CASSVTASNNEQYF
NA	NA	TRBJ1-2	TRBV28	TGTGCCAGCAGTCTACAACTAACGGGTGGCTACACCTTC	CASSLQLTGGYTF
NA	NA	TRBJ2-3	TRBV5-1	TGCGCCAGCAGCTTGGATGGGGGCGCGAGCACAGATACGCAGTATTTT	CASSLDGGASTDTQYF
NA	TRBD2	TRBJ2-3	TRBV9	TGTGCCAGCAGCAGAGTAGCGGGAGTCGGTACAGATACGCAGTATTTT	CASSRVAGVGTDTQYF